The clone carrying this T cell receptor beta chain was recorded many times. Its antigen is not identified. Arm-PCR of CDR3 regions and iRepertoire HTBI primers were the basis on which TCR beta libraries were built. TCRdb fed the multiplex PCR reads into MiXCR, producing one record per CDR3 protein. The sample holds 550,000 to 650,000 distinct CDR3 sequences, roughly 16% seen once. The data are from a study of regulatory T cells in long-lasting Graves disease. V gave up 4 bases and J gave up 1 base, with 15 bases separating them. The CDR3 is 16 residues long. The germline V gene encodes CDR1 MNHEY and CDR2 SMNVEV (reference sequence). General study findings and limits: Accuracy was perhaps lowered by the small sample size.

Time point: newly diagnosed GD, antithyroid drugs for less than 3 months. The authors made the TCR library using RNA they extracted from PBMCs. The data also belong to a second study, concerning T cells in Graves' hyperthyroidism and ophthalmopathy.

The rearrangement joins TRBV27 to TRBJ2-3; TRBD1 is a possible D gene (6 bases). The sequencing here drew on peripheral blood mononuclear cells (PBMCs), taken at new diagnosis, from a patient treated with antithyroid drugs. The TCR comes from a man between 18 and 29 years old with Graves disease. DNA of the CDR3: TGTGCCAGCAGTTGGGCTGACAGGAGTCGCACAGATACGCAGTATTTT. It is translated as CASSWADRSRTDTQYF.